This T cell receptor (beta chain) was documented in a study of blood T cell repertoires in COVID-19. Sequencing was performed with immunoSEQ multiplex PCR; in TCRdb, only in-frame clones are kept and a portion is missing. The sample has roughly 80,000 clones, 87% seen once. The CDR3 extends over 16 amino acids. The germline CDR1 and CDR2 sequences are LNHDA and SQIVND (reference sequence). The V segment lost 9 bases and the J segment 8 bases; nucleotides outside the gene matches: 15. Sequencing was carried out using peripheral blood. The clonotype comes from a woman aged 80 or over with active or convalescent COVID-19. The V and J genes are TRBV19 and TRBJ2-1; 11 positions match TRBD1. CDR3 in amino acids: CASIRTGQGGVHEQFF. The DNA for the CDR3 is TGTGCCAGCATACGGACGGGACAGGGGGGAGTACATGAGCAGTTCTTC.